What follows are 25 T cell receptor beta chains derived from one specimen sequenced in a study of T cells in Graves' hyperthyroidism and ophthalmopathy. Amplification yielded TCR beta CDR3 regions, with RNA transcripts as the source. First-round RT-PCR with HTBI primers amplified the TCR CDR3 region. MiXCR, applied by TCRdb to the multiplex PCR reads, yields one record per CDR3 protein. This table has about 300,000 distinct CDR3 sequences, approximately 26% appearing once. Sequences were obtained from blood. The receptors originated from a man aged 35-49 years with Graves' hyperthyroidism that later progressed to Graves' ophthalmopathy.

This clonotype was detected ten times or more. The chain links TRBV3-1 to TRBJ2-5; a possible D gene is TRBD1 (6 bases). This CDR3 is 13 amino acids long. Germline loops: CDR1 LGHDT, CDR2 YNNKEL (reference sequence). With 3 bases removed from V and 5 bases from J, the gap between germline ends came to 10 bases. CDR3 in amino acids: CASSHRGVETQYF. DNA of the CDR3: TGTGCCAGCAGCCACAGGGGCGTGGAGACCCAGTACTTC.

The rearrangement links TRBV12-3 or TRBV12-4 to TRBJ2-7, with D unclear. The CDR3 is 14 amino acids. Between the trimmed V and J ends, which lost 5 bases and 3 bases, there was a span of 14 bases. The CDR3 region is CASSNHDGFYEQYF. CDR3 DNA: TGTGCCAGCAGTAACCACGATGGGTTCTACGAGCAGTACTTC.

This clonotype was seen ten or more times. The genes are TRBV6-1 and TRBJ2-2, with 8 bases identical to TRBD1. Germline V gene sequence: CDR1 MNHNS, CDR2 SASEGT. Losses at the gene ends were 1 base for V and 2 bases for J; bases not matched to a gene: 3. This CDR3 contains 16 residues. The CDR3 sequence is CASSEGTGRNTGELFF. In DNA form, the CDR3 reads TGTGCCAGCAGTGAAGGGACAGGGAGAAACACCGGGGAGCTGTTTTTT.

In its sample, this clonotype was seen many times. The chain joins TRBV7-8 to TRBJ2-2; D not certain. Trimming stripped 5 bases from V and 0 bases from J, with 10 bases between. The CDR3 is made up of 15 amino acids. The germline CDR1 and CDR2 sequences are SGHVS and FQNEAQ. The CDR3 bases are TGTGCCAGCAGCCCCCCGAGGTCGAACACCGGGGAGCTGTTTTTT. Its translation: CASSPPRSNTGELFF.

This clonotype came up a few times. This chain joins TRBV12-3 or TRBV12-4 and TRBJ1-2; D is unclear. Trimming cost V 8 bases and J 0 bases, with 10 bases left between them. The CDR3 extends over 13 amino acids. DNA for the CDR3: TGTGCCAGCGCCATGACCCCTAACTATGGCTACACCTTC. Protein: CASAMTPNYGYTF.

The chain is built from TRBV20-1 and TRBJ1-2, with 7 nucleotides matching TRBD1. The CDR3 covers 12 residues. The germline V gene encodes CDR1 DFQATT and CDR2 SNEGSKA (reference sequence). J was trimmed by 8 bases and V by 1 base; bases with no gene match: 4. The CDR3 region is CSARGQGEGYTF. In DNA, the CDR3 is TGCAGTGCTAGAGGACAGGGAGAAGGCTACACCTTC.

This clonotype was recorded at least ten times. The CDR3 nucleotides read TGCGCCAGCCGCCGGGACAACCAAGAGACCCAGTACTTC. Protein product: CASRRDNQETQYF. The rearrangement links TRBV10-2 to TRBJ2-5; the D gene is possibly TRBD1 (6 bases). Looked up from germline, CDR1 is WSHSY and CDR2 is SAAADI. V was shortened by 8 bases and J by 0 bases, with 10 bases between the two germline ends. CDR3 length: 13 residues.

In its sample, this clonotype was seen many times. The CDR3 region is CASTRPLAGGSNTGELFF. The DNA of the CDR3 is TGCGCCAGCACCCGCCCGCTAGCGGGAGGTTCGAACACCGGGGAGCTGTTTTTT. This chain links TRBV10-2 with TRBJ2-2; 11 bases align to TRBD2. With V trimmed by 7 bases and J by 0 bases, 10 bases remained unmatched. Germline V lookup: CDR1 WSHSY, CDR2 SAAADI. The CDR3 totals 18 residues.

The chain employs TRBV15 and TRBJ2-7; 13 nucleotides agree with TRBD2. Germline V gene lookup returns CDR1 LNHNV and CDR2 YYDKDF (reference sequence). The V and J ends lost 5 bases and 3 bases, in that order; junction bases with no gene match: 13. This CDR3 has 18 amino acids. CDR3 in DNA: TGTGCCACCAGCCGAGGGCAACTAGCGGGAGGGCCAGGCTACGAGCAGTACTTC. It specifies CATSRGQLAGGPGYEQYF.

The table lists this clonotype with many counts. V gene TRBV2 combines with J gene TRBJ2-5; maybe TRBD1 (6 bases). V lost 6 bases to trimming and J lost 5 bases, with 10 bases between them. This CDR3 has 12 residues. Looked up from germline, CDR1 is SNHLY and CDR2 is FYNNEI. Written as DNA, the CDR3 is TGTGCCAGCAGACAGGGTCTTGAGACCCAGTACTTC. This codes for CASRQGLETQYF.

This clonotype was seen only a few times. The CDR3 DNA is TGTGCCAGCAGTGAAAAGGGACTCCAGAATTCACCCCTCCACTTT. Translated: CASSEKGLQNSPLHF. The chain is built from TRBV2 and TRBJ1-6; possible D gene TRBD1, 5 bases. The CDR3 is 15 residues long. Deletions cut 2 bases from V and 7 bases from J, with 12 bases between. Looked up from germline, CDR1 is SNHLY and CDR2 is FYNNEI.

This sequence joins TRBV28 and TRBJ1-1, with 7 bases that match TRBD1. The CDR3 loop spans 14 amino acids. The V gene end was trimmed by 2 bases and the J gene end by 4 bases; junction bases not matched to a gene: 4. Germline V gene sequence: CDR1 MDHEN, CDR2 SYDVKM. CDR3 sequence: CASSLLDRSTEAFF. The CDR3 DNA sequence: TGTGCCAGCAGTTTACTGGACAGGAGCACTGAAGCTTTCTTT. The whole variable domain, filled in from reference TRBV28 and TRBJ1-1, reads DVKVTQSSRYLVKRTGEKVFLECVQDMDHENMFWYRQDPGLGLRLIYFSYDVKMKEKGDIPEGYSVSREKKERFSLILESASTNQTSMYLCASSLLDRSTEAFFGQGTRLTVV.

This clonotype was seen just once. The genes are TRBV6-2 or TRBV6-3 and TRBJ2-7; D tentatively reads TRBD1 or TRBD2 (6 bases each). The CDR3 runs 15 residues. V was trimmed by 0 bases and J by 2 bases, leaving 11 bases between them. Germline values: CDR1 MNHEY, CDR2 SVGEGT. The CDR3 loop reads CASSYSGGPTYEQYF. The CDR3 DNA sequence: TGTGCCAGCAGTTACTCGGGGGGCCCGACCTACGAGCAGTACTTC.

In this sample, this clonotype turned up many times. The V call is TRBV2, the J call TRBJ2-7; 8 positions agree with TRBD1. With V trimmed by 6 bases and J by 3 bases, 7 bases remained unmatched. Germline assignment: CDR1 SNHLY and CDR2 FYNNEI. CDR3 length: 14 amino acids. The CDR3 region is CASRAQGGFYEQYF. The DNA for the CDR3 is TGTGCCAGCAGAGCACAGGGGGGCTTCTACGAGCAGTACTTC.

This clonotype was detected only a few times. The chain employs TRBV4-2 and TRBJ2-2; D gene uncertain. Germline V CDR1 and CDR2: LGHNA, YNFKEQ. This CDR3 spans 13 amino acids. V was pared by 0 bases and J by 7 bases, with 6 bases between. CDR3 in DNA: TGTGCCAGCAGCCAAGAGAGAAACGGGGAGCTGTTTTTT. Encoded protein: CASSQERNGELFF.

This clonotype was observed many times. The rearrangement uses TRBV6-5 and TRBJ1-1; D gene uncertain. The germline CDR1 and CDR2 sequences are MNHEY and SVGAGI. V was shortened by 6 bases and J by 5 bases, with 13 bases between the two germline ends. This CDR3 has 13 amino acids. The CDR3 sequence: CASSSLQETEAFF. The CDR3 DNA sequence: TGTGCCAGCAGCTCCCTCCAGGAGACTGAAGCTTTCTTT.

The chain links TRBV11-2 to TRBJ2-7; 7 bases match TRBD2. The CDR3 covers 16 residues. Per germline, CDR1 SGHAT and CDR2 FQNNGV. With 4 bases clipped from V and 0 bases from J, the junction kept 9 bases outside the gene matches. CDR3 bases: TGTGCCAGCAGCTCCCACCTAGCGGCGAGCTCCTACGAGCAGTACTTC. Residues: CASSSHLAASSYEQYF. The full variable domain, its missing parts supplied by reference TRBV11-2 and TRBJ2-7, is EAGVAQSPRYKIIEKRQSVAFWCNPISGHATLYWYQQILGQGPKLLIQFQNNGVVDDSQLPKDRFSAERLKGVDSTLKIQPAKLEDSAVYLCASSSHLAASSYEQYFGPGTRLTVT.

This clonotype was observed at least ten times. This chain joins TRBV10-3 and TRBJ1-2, with 10 bases fitting TRBD1. CDR3 size: 13 residues. With 7 bases clipped from V and 4 bases from J, the junction kept 3 bases outside the gene matches. Germline V gene sequence: CDR1 ENHRY, CDR2 SYGVKD. The CDR3, as DNA: TGTGCCATCAAGGACAGGGGGGCCTATGGCTACACCTTC. This translates into CAIKDRGAYGYTF.

The J gene is TRBJ2-2, the V gene TRBV30, with D unclear. CDR1 GTSNPN and CDR2 SVGIG come from the germline V gene (reference sequence). The length of the CDR3 is 13 residues. V was cut by 1 base and J by 4 bases, with 7 bases left in between. CDR3 in DNA: TGTGCCTGGAGTGAAACAGTCACCGGGGAGCTGTTTTTT. Translating it yields CAWSETVTGELFF.

In its sample, this clonotype was seen many times. This sequence joins TRBV6-4 and TRBJ2-5; D not certain. The V gene lost 8 bases and the J gene lost 1 base, with 14 bases spanning the gap. The CDR3 covers 14 residues. Looked up from germline, CDR1 is MRHNA and CDR2 is SNTAGT. The CDR3 bases are TGTGCCAGCGGAGACGAAGACTTCCAAGAGACCCAGTACTTC. This gives the protein CASGDEDFQETQYF.

The table lists this clonotype with many counts. This chain connects TRBV30 to TRBJ2-7, with 14 bases fitting TRBD2. Losses at the gene ends were 7 bases for V and 0 bases for J; bases not matched to a gene: 5. The CDR3 runs to 15 residues. Germline V lookup: CDR1 GTSNPN, CDR2 SVGIG (reference sequence). CDR3 protein: CALTGTSGSSYEQYF. CDR3 sequence (DNA): TGTGCCTTGACCGGGACTAGCGGGAGCTCCTACGAGCAGTACTTC.

This chain connects TRBV4-1 to TRBJ1-2; 9 positions match TRBD1. J was trimmed by 2 bases and V by 1 base; bases with no gene match: 8. Germline V gene lookup returns CDR1 MGHRA and CDR2 YSYEKL. The CDR3 totals 17 residues. The CDR3 nucleotides are TGCGCCAGCAGCCAAGGGGCGACAGGGGGAGCGAACTATGGCTACACCTTC. Encoded protein: CASSQGATGGANYGYTF.

The chain recombines TRBV12-3 or TRBV12-4 with TRBJ2-7; perhaps TRBD2 as D (5 bases). The CDR3 has 13 residues. Trimming stripped 8 bases from V and 2 bases from J, with 13 bases between. As DNA, the CDR3 is TGTGCCAGCGTAAGGAGGAGCCCCTACGAGCAGTACTTC. Protein: CASVRRSPYEQYF.

The rearrangement uses TRBV6-5 and TRBJ1-2, with a possible D match to TRBD1 (5 bases). V was shortened by 4 bases and J by 6 bases, with 9 bases between the two germline ends. The length of the CDR3 is 12 residues. Germline V CDR1 and CDR2: MNHEY, SVGAGI. CDR3 sequence (DNA): TGTGCCAGCAGTTTGACAGCAGATGGCTACACCTTC. As protein: CASSLTADGYTF.

This clonotype was found many times. The chain recombines TRBV6-1 with TRBJ2-2; perhaps TRBD2 as D (5 bases). V was cut by 3 bases and J by 5 bases, with 13 bases left in between. The germline CDR1 and CDR2 sequences are MNHNS and SASEGT. The CDR3 consists of 15 residues. CDR3 region: CASSESSTWTGELFF. As DNA, the CDR3 is TGTGCCAGCAGTGAGTCTAGCACTTGGACCGGGGAGCTGTTTTTT.